Listed below are T cell receptor beta chains from one sample, sequenced in a study of blood T cell repertoires in COVID-19. Generated by immunoSEQ multiplex PCR, the TCRdb table keeps only in-frame clones and is missing some. The top ten hold under 4% of the sample, which has roughly 350,000 clones, about 85% seen once. The material sequenced was peripheral blood. These receptors were obtained from a woman between 18 and 29 years old with acute or convalescent COVID-19. CDR3s include the opening cysteine and the closing phenylalanine or tryptophan. A D gene is named only where the DNA matches it firmly. Some rows have no size entry. The others give once, few or many, or a class for an expanded clone.

V gene	clone size	D gene	CDR3 length	J gene	CDR3 protein	CDR3 DNA
TRBV28	-	TRBD1	16	TRBJ1-5	CASSLGTGGRHQPQHF	TGTGCCAGCAGTTTAGGGACAGGGGGAAGGCATCAGCCCCAGCATTTT
TRBV18	-	TRBD1	14	TRBJ2-2	CASSLGTDTGELFF	TGTGCCAGCTCACTTGGGACAGACACCGGGGAGCTGTTTTTT
TRBV5-8	-	-	14	TRBJ2-3	CASSPGGGTDTQYF	TGTGCCAGCAGCCCGGGGGGCGGCACAGATACGCAGTATTTT
TRBV6-1	few	-	13	TRBJ1-1	CASSEDSYTEAFF	TGTGCCAGCAGTGAGGACAGCTACACTGAAGCTTTCTTT
TRBV19	-	TRBD2	15	TRBJ2-3	CASRVAGGSTNTQYF	TGTGCCAGTAGGGTAGCGGGGGGAAGCACAAATACGCAGTATTTT
TRBV19	-	-	13	TRBJ1-1	CASRSGGATEAFF	TGTGCCAGTAGGTCCGGGGGTGCGACTGAAGCTTTCTTT
TRBV3-1/TRBV3-2	-	TRBD2	17	TRBJ2-7	CASSQAIGTRTGYEQYF	TGTGCCAGCAGCCAAGCGATCGGGACTAGAACTGGCTACGAGCAGTACTTC
TRBV7-8	-	-	14	TRBJ2-3	CASGTSGGTDTQYF	TGTGCCAGCGGAACGTCGGGGGGCACAGATACGCAGTATTTT
TRBV27	-	-	16	TRBJ2-4	CASSLKGQRLQNIQYF	TGTGCCAGCAGTTTAAAGGGGCAACGCCTCCAAAACATTCAGTACTTC
TRBV3-1/TRBV3-2	-	-	13	TRBJ2-5	CASSQRGEETQYF	TGTGCCAGCAGCCAGAGAGGTGAAGAGACCCAGTACTTC
TRBV28	-	TRBD1	18	TRBJ2-5	CASSDRTSGTGVGETQYF	TGTGCCAGCAGTGATCGAACTTCCGGGACAGGGGTAGGGGAGACCCAGTACTTC
TRBV14	once	TRBD2	18	TRBJ2-3	CASSPGTSGGTRTDTQYF	TGTGCCAGCAGCCCCGGGACTAGCGGGGGGACCCGCACAGATACGCAGTATTTT
TRBV9	-	-	14	TRBJ2-7	CASSVDPGEAFMYF	TGTGCCAGCAGCGTAGATCCGGGAGAAGCTTTTATGTACTTC
TRBV28	-	TRBD1	17	TRBJ2-3	CASSIRPGQGGTDTQYF	TGTGCCAGCAGCATCCGGCCCGGACAGGGGGGAACAGATACGCAGTATTTT
TRBV13	-	-	15	TRBJ2-5	CASSLSATSQETQYF	TGTGCCAGCAGCTTAAGTGCGACTTCCCAGGAGACCCAGTACTTC
TRBV6-1	-	TRBD1	15	TRBJ1-2	CASSEGLTGGDGYTF	TGTGCCAGCAGTGAAGGCCTCACAGGGGGCGATGGCTACACCTTC
TRBV19	-	-	11	TRBJ1-1	CASRDGTEAFF	TGTGCCAGTCGGGATGGCACTGAAGCTTTCTTT
TRBV5-1	-	-	14	TRBJ2-7	CASSLGTLTYEQYF	TGCGCCAGCAGCTTGGGGACACTTACCTACGAGCAGTACTTC
TRBV5-4	-	-	15	TRBJ1-1	CASSPSKEVNTEAFF	TGTGCCAGCAGCCCGTCAAAGGAGGTGAACACTGAAGCTTTCTTT
TRBV6-6	-	TRBD1	14	TRBJ1-4	CASIGGTGREKLFF	TGTGCCAGCATCGGGGGGACAGGTCGTGAAAAACTGTTTTTT
TRBV27	-	TRBD1	14	TRBJ1-5	CASSLRQGHQPQHF	TGTGCCAGCAGTTTGAGACAGGGCCATCAGCCCCAGCATTTT
TRBV6-5	few	-	16	TRBJ1-2	CASSSPTRNPNYGYTF	TGTGCCAGCAGTTCCCCCACCAGGAATCCTAACTATGGCTACACCTTC
TRBV6-5	-	-	16	TRBJ1-1	CASSYSSIGRSGEAFF	TGTGCCAGCAGTTACTCGAGTATCGGCAGGTCAGGAGAAGCTTTCTTT
TRBV4-1	-	TRBD2	18	TRBJ2-5	CASSVTPLSGGGGETQYF	TGCGCCAGCAGCGTTACACCCTTGAGCGGGGGTGGTGGAGAGACCCAGTACTTC
TRBV5-1	once	-	15	TRBJ2-3	CASSLADRSTDTQYF	TGCGCCAGCAGCTTGGCCGACAGGAGCACAGATACGCAGTATTTT
TRBV27	-	TRBD1	16	TRBJ1-5	CASSLFGTGGSQPQHF	TGTGCCAGCAGTTTGTTTGGGACAGGGGGCAGTCAGCCCCAGCATTTT
TRBV5-6	-	TRBD1	14	TRBJ2-5	CAGPRDRGQETQYF	TGTGCCGGTCCCCGGGACAGGGGGCAAGAGACCCAGTACTTC
TRBV24-1	-	-	12	TRBJ2-5	CATSSIQETQYF	TGTGCCACCAGTTCTATCCAAGAGACCCAGTACTTC
TRBV4-2	-	TRBD1	15	TRBJ1-5	CASSQKDRVNQPQHF	TGTGCCAGCAGCCAAAAAGACAGGGTCAATCAGCCCCAGCATTTT